This T cell receptor beta chain is from a study of early T cells in non-severe SARS-CoV-2 infection. Overall study context: Bulk RNA taken from unsorted whole blood was sequenced, leaving chains unpaired. Study-level points and caveats: Lookups in VDJdb leaned toward anti-spike CD8 responses and missed private and CD4 specificities.

CDR1 is SGHTA and CDR2 is FQGNSA in the germline V gene. The CDR3 sequence is 18 residues long. The V and J ends lost 7 bases and 7 bases respectively, with 29 bases between them. In the library, individual cDNA molecules carried attached unique molecular identifiers. MiXCR was run by TCRdb on the 5' RACE reads, yielding one entry per CDR3 protein. Among about 70,000 distinct CDR3 sequences listed, less than 12% were seen once. On this clonotype itself: Its antigen remains unknown.

The chain couples TRBV7-2 to TRBJ2-1; D is ambiguous. The sequences come from whole blood, collected at baseline. The TCR sequence derives from an adult who was a healthcare worker with PCR-confirmed SARS-CoV-2 infection or an uninfected control (not recorded which). The CDR3 region has the DNA TGTGCCAGCACCCACCGAACAAAAAGACTCGGCGGATCAAATGAGCAGTTCTTC. This translates into CASTHRTKRLGGSNEQFF.